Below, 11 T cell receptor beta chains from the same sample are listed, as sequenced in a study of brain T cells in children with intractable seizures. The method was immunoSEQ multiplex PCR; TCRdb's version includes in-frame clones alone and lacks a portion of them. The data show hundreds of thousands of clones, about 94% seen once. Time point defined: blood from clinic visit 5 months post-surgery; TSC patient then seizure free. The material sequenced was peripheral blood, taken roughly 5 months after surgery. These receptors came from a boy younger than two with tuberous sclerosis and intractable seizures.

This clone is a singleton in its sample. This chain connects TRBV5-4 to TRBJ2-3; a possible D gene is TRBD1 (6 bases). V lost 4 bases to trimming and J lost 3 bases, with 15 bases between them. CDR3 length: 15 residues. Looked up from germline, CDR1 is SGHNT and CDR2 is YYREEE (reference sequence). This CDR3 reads CASSIQGIMTDTQYF. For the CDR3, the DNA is TGTGCCAGCAGCATTCAGGGGATAATGACAGATACGCAGTATTTT.

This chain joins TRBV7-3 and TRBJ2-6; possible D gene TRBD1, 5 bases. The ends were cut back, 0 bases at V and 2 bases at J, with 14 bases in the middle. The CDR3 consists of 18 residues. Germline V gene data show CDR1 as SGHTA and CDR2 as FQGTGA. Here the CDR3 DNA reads TGTGCCAGCAGCTTAACGGGGCAGGGTCTAGCTGGGGCCAACGTCCTGACTTTC. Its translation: CASSLTGQGLAGANVLTF.

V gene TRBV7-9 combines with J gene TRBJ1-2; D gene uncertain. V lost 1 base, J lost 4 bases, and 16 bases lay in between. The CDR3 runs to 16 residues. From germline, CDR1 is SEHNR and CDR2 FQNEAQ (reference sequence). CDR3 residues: CASSLVGETYFYGYTF. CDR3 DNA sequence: TGTGCCAGCAGCTTAGTAGGAGAGACCTATTTCTATGGCTACACCTTC.

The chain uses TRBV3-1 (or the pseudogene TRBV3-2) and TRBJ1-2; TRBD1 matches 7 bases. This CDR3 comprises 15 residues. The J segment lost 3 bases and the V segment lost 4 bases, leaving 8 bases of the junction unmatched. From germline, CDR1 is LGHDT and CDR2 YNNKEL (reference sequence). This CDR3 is CASSPWQGVDYGYTF. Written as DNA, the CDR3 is TGTGCCAGCAGCCCTTGGCAGGGGGTGGACTATGGCTACACCTTC.

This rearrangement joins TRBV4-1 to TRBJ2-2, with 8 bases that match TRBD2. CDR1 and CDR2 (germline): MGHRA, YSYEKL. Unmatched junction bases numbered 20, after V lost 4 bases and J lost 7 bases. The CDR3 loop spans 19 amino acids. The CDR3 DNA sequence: TGCGCCAGCAGCCGCAACCAGAAGACAAGCGGGAGATCGGTCGGGGAGCTGTTTTTT. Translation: CASSRNQKTSGRSVGELFF.

CDR3 DNA: TGTGCCACCAGGGGCAGTCGCCCCAATGAGCAGTTCTTC. Translation: CATRGSRPNEQFF. This chain links TRBV24-1 with TRBJ2-1; D ambiguous. Trimming took 7 bases from V and 6 from J, leaving 12 bases between them. Germline assignment: CDR1 KGHDR and CDR2 SFDVKD. CDR3 size: 13 residues.

DNA of the CDR3: TGTGCCAGCAGTCCGCCTCGGGGGACAGGGGGCTCTTCACCCCTCCACTTT. Encoded protein: CASSPPRGTGGSSPLHF. V is TRBV27 and J is TRBJ1-6; 12 nucleotides line up with TRBD1. The V segment lost 5 bases and the J segment 9 bases; nucleotides outside the gene matches: 11. Germline CDR1 MNHEY, CDR2 SMNVEV (reference sequence). The CDR3 has 17 residues.

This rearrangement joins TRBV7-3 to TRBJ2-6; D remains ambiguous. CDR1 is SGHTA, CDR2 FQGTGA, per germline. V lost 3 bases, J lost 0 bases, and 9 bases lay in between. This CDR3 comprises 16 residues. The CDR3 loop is CASSFPAPSGANVLTF. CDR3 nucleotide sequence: TGTGCCAGCAGCTTCCCCGCCCCCTCTGGGGCCAACGTCCTGACTTTC.

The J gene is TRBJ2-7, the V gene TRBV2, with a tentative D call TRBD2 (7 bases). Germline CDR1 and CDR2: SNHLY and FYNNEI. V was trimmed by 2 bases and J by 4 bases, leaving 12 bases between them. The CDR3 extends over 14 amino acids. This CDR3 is CASSERGAFYEQYF. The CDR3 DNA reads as TGTGCCAGCAGTGAACGGGGGGCGTTTTACGAGCAGTACTTC.

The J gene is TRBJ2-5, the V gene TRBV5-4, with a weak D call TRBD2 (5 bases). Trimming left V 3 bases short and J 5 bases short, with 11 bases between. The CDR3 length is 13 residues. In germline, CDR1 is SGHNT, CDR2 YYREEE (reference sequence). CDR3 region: CASSSRSGETQYF. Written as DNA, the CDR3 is TGTGCCAGCAGCTCCCGGAGCGGTGAGACCCAGTACTTC.

As DNA, the CDR3 is TGTGCCAGCAGCGTAGTAGAGGGAGAGACCCAGTACTTC. Translating it yields CASSVVEGETQYF. The chain couples TRBV9 to TRBJ2-5; TRBD2 might be the D (5 bases). The CDR3 covers 13 residues. Trimming stripped 0 bases from V and 4 bases from J, with 7 bases between. Germline-derived CDR1 and CDR2 are SGDLS and YYNGEE.